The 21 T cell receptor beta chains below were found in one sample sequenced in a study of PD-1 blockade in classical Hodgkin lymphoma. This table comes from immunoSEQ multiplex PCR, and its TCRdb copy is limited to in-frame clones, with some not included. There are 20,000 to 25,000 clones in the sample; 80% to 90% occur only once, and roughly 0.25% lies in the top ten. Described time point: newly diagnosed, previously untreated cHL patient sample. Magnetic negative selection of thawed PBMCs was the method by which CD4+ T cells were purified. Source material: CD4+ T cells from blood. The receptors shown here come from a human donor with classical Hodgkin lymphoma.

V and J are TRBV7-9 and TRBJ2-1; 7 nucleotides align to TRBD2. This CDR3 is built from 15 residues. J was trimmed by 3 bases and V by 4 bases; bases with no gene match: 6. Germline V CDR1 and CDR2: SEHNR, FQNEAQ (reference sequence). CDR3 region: CASSSVGGIYNEQFF. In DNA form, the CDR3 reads TGTGCCAGCAGCTCCGTGGGAGGGATCTACAATGAGCAGTTCTTC.

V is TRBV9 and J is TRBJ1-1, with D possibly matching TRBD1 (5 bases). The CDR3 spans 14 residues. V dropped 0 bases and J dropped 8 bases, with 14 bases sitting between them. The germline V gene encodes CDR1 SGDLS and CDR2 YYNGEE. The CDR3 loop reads CASSVGVGEGEAFF. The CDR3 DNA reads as TGTGCCAGCAGCGTAGGTGTGGGGGAGGGGGAAGCTTTCTTT.

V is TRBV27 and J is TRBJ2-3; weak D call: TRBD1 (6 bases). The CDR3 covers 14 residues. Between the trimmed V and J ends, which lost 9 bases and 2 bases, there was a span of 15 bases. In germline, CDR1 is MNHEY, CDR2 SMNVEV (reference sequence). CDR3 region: CASTNRVTTDTQYF. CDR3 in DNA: TGTGCCAGTACGAACAGGGTTACCACAGATACGCAGTATTTT.

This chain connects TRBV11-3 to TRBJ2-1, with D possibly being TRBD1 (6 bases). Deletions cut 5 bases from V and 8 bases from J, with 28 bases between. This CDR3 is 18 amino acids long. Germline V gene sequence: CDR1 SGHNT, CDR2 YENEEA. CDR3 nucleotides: TGTGCCAGCAGCCCTGGGGATCGGACAGCCATATTGAGGGATGAGCAGTTCTTC. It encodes CASSPGDRTAILRDEQFF.

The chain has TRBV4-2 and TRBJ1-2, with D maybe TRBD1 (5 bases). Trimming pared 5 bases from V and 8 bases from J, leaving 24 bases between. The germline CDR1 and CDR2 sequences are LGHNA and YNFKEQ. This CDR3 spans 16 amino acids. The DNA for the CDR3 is TGTGCCAGCAGCTTGGCCATGCGAACGGGGGGTGACGGCTACACCTTC. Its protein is CASSLAMRTGGDGYTF.

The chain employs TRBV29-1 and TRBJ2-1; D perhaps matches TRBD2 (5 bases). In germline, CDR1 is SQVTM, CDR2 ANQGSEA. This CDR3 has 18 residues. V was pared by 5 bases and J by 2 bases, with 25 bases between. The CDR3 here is CSVTADHPVLVTYNEQFF. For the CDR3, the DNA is TGCAGCGTTACAGCGGACCACCCCGTTCTCGTAACCTACAATGAGCAGTTCTTC.

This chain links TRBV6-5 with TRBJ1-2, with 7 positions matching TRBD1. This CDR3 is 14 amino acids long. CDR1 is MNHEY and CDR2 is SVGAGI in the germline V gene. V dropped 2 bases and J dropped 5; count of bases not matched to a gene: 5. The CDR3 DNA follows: TGTGCCAGCAGTTACGCACAGGGGTATTATGGCTACACCTTC. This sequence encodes CASSYAQGYYGYTF.

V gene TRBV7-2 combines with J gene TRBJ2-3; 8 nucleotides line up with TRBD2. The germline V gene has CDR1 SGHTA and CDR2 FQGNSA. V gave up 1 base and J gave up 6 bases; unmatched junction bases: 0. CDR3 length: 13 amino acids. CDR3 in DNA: TGTGCCAGCAGCTTAGGACTAGCGGATACGCAGTATTTT. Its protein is CASSLGLADTQYF.

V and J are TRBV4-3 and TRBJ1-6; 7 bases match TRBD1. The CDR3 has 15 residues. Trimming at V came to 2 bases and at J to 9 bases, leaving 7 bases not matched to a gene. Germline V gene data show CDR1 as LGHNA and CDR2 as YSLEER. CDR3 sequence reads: CASSQQQGGGSPLHF. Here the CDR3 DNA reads TGCGCCAGCAGCCAACAACAAGGGGGCGGTTCACCCCTCCACTTT.

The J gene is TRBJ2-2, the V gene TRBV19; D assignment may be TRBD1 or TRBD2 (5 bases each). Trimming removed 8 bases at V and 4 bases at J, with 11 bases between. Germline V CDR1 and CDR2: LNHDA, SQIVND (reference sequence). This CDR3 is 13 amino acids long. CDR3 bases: TGTGCCAGTGGCAGGGAGAGCACCGGGGAGCTGTTTTTT. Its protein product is CASGRESTGELFF.

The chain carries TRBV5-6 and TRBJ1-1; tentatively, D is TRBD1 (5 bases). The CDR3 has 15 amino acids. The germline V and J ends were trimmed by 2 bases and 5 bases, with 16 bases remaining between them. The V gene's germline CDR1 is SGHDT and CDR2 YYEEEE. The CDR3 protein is CASSFMGTVDTEAFF. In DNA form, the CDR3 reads TGTGCCAGCAGCTTCATGGGGACGGTTGATACTGAAGCTTTCTTT.

The CDR3 sequence is CASSTGVPGNTIYF. The CDR3 DNA reads as TGCGCCAGCAGCACAGGGGTTCCTGGAAACACCATATATTTT. The chain carries TRBV5-1 and TRBJ1-3, with 7 bases fitting TRBD1. J lost 2 bases, V lost 4 bases, and 3 bases had no gene match. CDR3 size: 14 residues. In germline, CDR1 is SGHRS, CDR2 YFSETQ.

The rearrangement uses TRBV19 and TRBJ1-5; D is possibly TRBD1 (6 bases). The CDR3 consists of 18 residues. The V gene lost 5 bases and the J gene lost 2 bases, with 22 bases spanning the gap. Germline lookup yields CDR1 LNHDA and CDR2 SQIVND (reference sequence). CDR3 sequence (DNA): TGTGCCAGTAGTCTTGGGGCCGGGGGGCTATCCGGCAATCAGCCCCAGCATTTT. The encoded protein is CASSLGAGGLSGNQPQHF.

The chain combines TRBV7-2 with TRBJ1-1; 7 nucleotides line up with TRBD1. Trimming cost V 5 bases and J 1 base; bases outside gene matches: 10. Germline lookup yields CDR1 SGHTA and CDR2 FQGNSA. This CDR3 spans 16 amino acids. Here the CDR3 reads CASSTRQGGANTEAFF. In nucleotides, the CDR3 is TGTGCCAGCAGCACCCGACAGGGAGGGGCGAACACTGAAGCTTTCTTT. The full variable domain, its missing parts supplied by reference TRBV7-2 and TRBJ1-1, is GAGVSQSPSNKVTEKGKDVELRCDPISGHTALYWYRQSLGQGLEFLIYFQGNSAPDKSGLPSDRFSAERTGGSVSTLTIQRTQQEDSAVYLCASSTRQGGANTEAFFGQGTRLTVV.

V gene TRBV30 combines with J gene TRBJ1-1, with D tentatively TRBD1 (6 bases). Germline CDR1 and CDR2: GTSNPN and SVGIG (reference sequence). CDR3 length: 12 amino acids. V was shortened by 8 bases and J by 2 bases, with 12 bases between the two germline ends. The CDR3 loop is CALGQTNTEAFF. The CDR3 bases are TGTGCCCTAGGACAGACTAACACTGAAGCTTTCTTT.

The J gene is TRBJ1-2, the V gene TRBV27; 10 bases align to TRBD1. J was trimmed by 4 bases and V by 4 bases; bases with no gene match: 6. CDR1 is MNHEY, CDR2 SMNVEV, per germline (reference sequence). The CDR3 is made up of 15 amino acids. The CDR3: CASSYGTGVVYGYTF. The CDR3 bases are TGTGCCAGCAGTTACGGGACAGGGGTTGTCTATGGCTACACCTTC.

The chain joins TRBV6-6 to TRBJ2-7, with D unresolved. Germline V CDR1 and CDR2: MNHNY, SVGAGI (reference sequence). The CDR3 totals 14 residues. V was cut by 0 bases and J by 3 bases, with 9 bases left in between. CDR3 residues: CASSYSGQLYEQYF. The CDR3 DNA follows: TGTGCCAGCAGTTACTCGGGCCAGCTCTACGAGCAGTACTTC.

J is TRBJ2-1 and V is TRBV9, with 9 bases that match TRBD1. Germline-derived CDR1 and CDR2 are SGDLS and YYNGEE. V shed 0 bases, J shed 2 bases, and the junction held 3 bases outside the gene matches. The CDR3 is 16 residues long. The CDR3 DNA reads TGTGCCAGCAGCGTAGTGGGGACAGGGCCCTACAATGAGCAGTTCTTC. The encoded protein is CASSVVGTGPYNEQFF.

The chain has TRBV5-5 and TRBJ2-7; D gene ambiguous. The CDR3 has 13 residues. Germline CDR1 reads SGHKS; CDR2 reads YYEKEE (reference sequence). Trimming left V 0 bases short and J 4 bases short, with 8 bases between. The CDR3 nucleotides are TGTGCCAGCAGCTTGGGGGCCTTTTACGAGCAGTACTTC. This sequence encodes CASSLGAFYEQYF.

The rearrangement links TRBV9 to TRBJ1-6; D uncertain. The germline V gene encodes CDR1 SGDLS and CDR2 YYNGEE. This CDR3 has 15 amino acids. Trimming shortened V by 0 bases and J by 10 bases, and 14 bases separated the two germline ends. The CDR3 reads CASSVGKGSGSPLHF. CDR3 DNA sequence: TGTGCCAGCAGCGTAGGAAAGGGTAGTGGATCACCCCTCCACTTT.

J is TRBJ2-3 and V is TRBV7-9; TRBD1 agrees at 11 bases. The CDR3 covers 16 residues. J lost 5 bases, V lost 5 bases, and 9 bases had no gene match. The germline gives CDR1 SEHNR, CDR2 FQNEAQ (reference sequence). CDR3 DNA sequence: TGTGCCAGCAGCCCCAGGACAGGGGGCTTTGGAGATACGCAGTATTTT. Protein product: CASSPRTGGFGDTQYF.